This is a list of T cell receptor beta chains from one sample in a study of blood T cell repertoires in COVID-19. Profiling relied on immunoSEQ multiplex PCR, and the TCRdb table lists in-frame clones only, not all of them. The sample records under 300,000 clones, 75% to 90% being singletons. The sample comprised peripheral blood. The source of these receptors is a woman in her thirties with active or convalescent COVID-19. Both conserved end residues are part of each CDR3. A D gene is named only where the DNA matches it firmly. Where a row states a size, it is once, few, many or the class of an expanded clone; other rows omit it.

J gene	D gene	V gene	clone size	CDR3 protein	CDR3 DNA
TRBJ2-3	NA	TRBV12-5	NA	CASGLVAAGTQYF	TGTGCTAGTGGTTTGGTAGCCGCAGGGACGCAGTATTTT
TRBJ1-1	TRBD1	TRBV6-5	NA	CASSYYGQGGEAFF	TGTGCCAGCAGTTACTACGGACAGGGCGGTGAAGCTTTCTTT
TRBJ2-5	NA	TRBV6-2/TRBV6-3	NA	CASSWRGPGETQYF	TGTGCCAGCAGTTGGCGGGGGCCAGGGGAGACCCAGTACTTC
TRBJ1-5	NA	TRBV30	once	CAWSVGQNSNQPQHF	TGTGCCTGGAGTGTTGGACAGAATAGCAATCAGCCCCAGCATTTT
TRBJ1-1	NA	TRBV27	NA	CASHRGAGRFTEAFF	TGTGCCAGTCATCGCGGTGCAGGGAGGTTCACTGAAGCTTTCTTT
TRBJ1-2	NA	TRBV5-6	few	CASSSRQDYYGYTF	TGTGCCAGCAGCTCCAGACAGGACTACTATGGCTACACCTTC
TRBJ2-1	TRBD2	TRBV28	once	CAGGGGRRNEQFF	TGTGCCGGAGGCGGGGGGCGTCGGAATGAGCAGTTCTTC
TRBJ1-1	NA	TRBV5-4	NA	CASSFDRNTEAFF	TGTGCCAGCAGCTTCGACAGGAACACTGAAGCTTTCTTT
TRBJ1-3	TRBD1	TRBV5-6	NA	CASSYRGLAGNTIYF	TGTGCCAGCAGCTACAGGGGGCTGGCTGGAAACACCATATATTTT
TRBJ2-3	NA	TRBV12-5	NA	CASGQEGIGDTQYF	TGTGCTAGTGGCCAGGAAGGAATTGGAGATACGCAGTATTTT
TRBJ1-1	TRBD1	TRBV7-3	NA	CASSPDRVGTEAFF	TGTGCCAGCAGCCCCGACAGGGTGGGCACTGAAGCTTTCTTT
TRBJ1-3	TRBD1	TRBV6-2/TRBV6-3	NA	CASIPAQGGYGNTIYF	TGTGCCAGCATCCCCGCCCAGGGGGGATATGGAAACACCATATATTTT
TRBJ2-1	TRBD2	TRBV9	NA	CASSVSSGGSNEQFF	TGTGCCAGCAGCGTGAGTAGCGGGGGGTCCAATGAGCAGTTCTTC
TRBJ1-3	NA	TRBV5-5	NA	CASSLTGASGNTIYF	TGTGCCAGCAGCCTTACAGGAGCCTCTGGAAACACCATATATTTT
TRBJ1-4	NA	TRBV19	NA	CASSITVLPGEKLFF	TGTGCCAGTAGTATTACGGTCCTCCCGGGGGAAAAACTGTTTTTT
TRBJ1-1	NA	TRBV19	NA	CASSIADFNTEAFF	TGTGCCAGTAGTATAGCAGATTTTAACACTGAAGCTTTCTTT
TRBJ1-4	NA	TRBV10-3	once	CAISSQGGFEKLFF	TGTGCCATCAGCTCCCAGGGAGGTTTTGAAAAACTGTTTTTT
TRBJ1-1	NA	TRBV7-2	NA	CASSRRVGNTEAFF	TGTGCCAGCAGCCGCCGGGTCGGAAACACTGAAGCTTTCTTT
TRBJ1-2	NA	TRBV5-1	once	CASSLQGLDYGYTF	TGCGCCAGCAGCTTGCAGGGGTTGGACTATGGCTACACCTTC
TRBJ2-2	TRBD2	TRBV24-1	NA	CATSDALKGLAGSGTGELFF	TGTGCCACCAGTGACGCACTAAAGGGACTAGCGGGGTCAGGCACCGGGGAGCTGTTTTTT
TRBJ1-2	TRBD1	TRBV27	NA	CASSPTGHYGYTF	TGTGCCAGCAGTCCGACAGGGCACTATGGCTACACCTTC
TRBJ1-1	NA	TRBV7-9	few	CASSFRSAVEAFF	TGTGCCAGCAGCTTCCGGTCGGCGGTTGAAGCTTTCTTT
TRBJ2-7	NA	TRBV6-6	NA	CASTPDSTTYEQYF	TGTGCCAGCACCCCGGACAGCACTACCTACGAGCAGTACTTC
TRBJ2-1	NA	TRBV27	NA	CASSFLGTGPHNEQFF	TGTGCCAGCAGTTTTTTGGGAACAGGCCCACACAATGAGCAGTTCTTC
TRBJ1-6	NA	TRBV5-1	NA	CASSLRSDNSPLHF	TGCGCCAGCAGCTTGCGGTCCGATAATTCACCCCTCCACTTT
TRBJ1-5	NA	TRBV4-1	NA	CASSHPGQNQPQHF	TGCGCCAGCAGCCACCCGGGACAAAATCAGCCCCAGCATTTT
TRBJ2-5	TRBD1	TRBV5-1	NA	CASSSGQVQETQYF	TGCGCCAGCAGCTCAGGACAGGTCCAAGAGACCCAGTACTTC
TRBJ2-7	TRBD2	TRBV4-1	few	CASSQETSAGGYEQYF	TGCGCCAGCAGCCAAGAAACTTCGGCGGGGGGTTACGAGCAGTACTTC
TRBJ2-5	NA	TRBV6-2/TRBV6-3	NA	CASSQDGLEKTQYF	TGTGCCAGCAGCCAAGACGGGTTGGAAAAGACCCAGTACTTC
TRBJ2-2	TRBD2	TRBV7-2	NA	CASSPGTSGELFF	TGTGCCAGCAGCCCCGGGACTAGCGGGGAGCTGTTTTTT
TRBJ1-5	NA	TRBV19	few	CASSTQGYYSNQPQHF	TGTGCCAGTAGTACCCAGGGCTATTATAGCAATCAGCCCCAGCATTTT
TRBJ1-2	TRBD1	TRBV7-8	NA	CASSLDVGGTDYGYTF	TGTGCCAGCAGCTTAGATGTAGGGGGGACAGACTATGGCTACACCTTC